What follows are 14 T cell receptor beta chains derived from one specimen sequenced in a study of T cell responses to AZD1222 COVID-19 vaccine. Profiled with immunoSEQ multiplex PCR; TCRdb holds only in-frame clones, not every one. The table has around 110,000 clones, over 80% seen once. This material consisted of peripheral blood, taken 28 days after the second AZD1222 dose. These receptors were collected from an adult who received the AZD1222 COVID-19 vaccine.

The CDR3 DNA sequence: TGTGCCAGTAGTAGTGAACAGGGCCTCTACAATGAGCAGTTCTTC. Its translation is CASSSEQGLYNEQFF. The chain employs TRBV19 and TRBJ2-1; maybe TRBD1 (6 bases). V lost 4 bases and J 3 bases, leaving 13 bases between the germline ends. Germline assignment: CDR1 LNHDA and CDR2 SQIVND (reference sequence). The CDR3 runs 15 residues.

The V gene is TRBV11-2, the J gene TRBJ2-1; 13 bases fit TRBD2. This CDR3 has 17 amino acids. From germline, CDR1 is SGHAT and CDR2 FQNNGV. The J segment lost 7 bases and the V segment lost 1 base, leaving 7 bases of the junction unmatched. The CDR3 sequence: CASSLGTSGRVGNEQFF. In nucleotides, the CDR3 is TGTGCCAGCAGCTTAGGGACTAGCGGGAGAGTTGGGAATGAGCAGTTCTTC.

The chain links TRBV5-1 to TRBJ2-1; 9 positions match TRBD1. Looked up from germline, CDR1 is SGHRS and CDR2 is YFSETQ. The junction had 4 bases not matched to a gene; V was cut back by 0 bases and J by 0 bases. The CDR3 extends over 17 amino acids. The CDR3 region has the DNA TGCGCCAGCAGCTTGGGAGGGACAGGGAGCTCCTACAATGAGCAGTTCTTC. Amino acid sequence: CASSLGGTGSSYNEQFF.

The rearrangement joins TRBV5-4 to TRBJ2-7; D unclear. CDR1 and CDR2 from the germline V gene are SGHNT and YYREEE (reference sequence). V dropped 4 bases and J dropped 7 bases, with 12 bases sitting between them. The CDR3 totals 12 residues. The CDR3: CASSLSTGEQYF. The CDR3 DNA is TGTGCCAGCAGCCTATCCACGGGTGAGCAGTACTTC. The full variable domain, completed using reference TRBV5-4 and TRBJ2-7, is ETGVTQSPTHLIKTRGQQVTLRCSSQSGHNTVSWYQQALGQGPQFIFQYYREEENGRGNFPPRFSGLQFPNYSSELNVNALELDDSALYLCASSLSTGEQYFGPGTRLTVT.

The CDR3 nucleotides read TGTGCCAGCAGTGAATACAGGATTTCCACTGAAGCTTTCTTT. As protein: CASSEYRISTEAFF. V and J are TRBV2 and TRBJ1-1; TRBD1 might be the D (5 bases). Trimming removed 2 bases at V and 4 bases at J, with 11 bases between. This CDR3 comprises 14 residues. Germline lookup yields CDR1 SNHLY and CDR2 FYNNEI.

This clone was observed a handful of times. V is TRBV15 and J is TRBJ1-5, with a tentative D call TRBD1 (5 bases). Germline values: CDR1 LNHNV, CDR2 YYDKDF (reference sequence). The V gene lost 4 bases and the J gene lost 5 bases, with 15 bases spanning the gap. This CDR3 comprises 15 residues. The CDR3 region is CATSTQRQLDQPQHF. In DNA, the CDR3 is TGTGCCACCAGCACCCAAAGACAGCTCGATCAGCCCCAGCATTTT.

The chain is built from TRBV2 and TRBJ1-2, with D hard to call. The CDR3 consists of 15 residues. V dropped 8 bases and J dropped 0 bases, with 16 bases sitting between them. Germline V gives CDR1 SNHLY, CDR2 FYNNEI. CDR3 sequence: CASSIRRQANYGYTF. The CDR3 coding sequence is TGTGCCAGCTCGATCAGGCGTCAAGCTAACTATGGCTACACCTTC.

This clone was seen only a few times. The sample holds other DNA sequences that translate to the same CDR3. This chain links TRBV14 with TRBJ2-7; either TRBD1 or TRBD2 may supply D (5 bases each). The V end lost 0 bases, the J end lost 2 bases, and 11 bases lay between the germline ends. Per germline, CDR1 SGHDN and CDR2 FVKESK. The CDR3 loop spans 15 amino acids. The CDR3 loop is CASSQDLGTAYEQYF. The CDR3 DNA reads TGTGCCAGCAGCCAAGATCTCGGGACCGCCTACGAGCAGTACTTC.

The DNA of the CDR3 is TGTGCCAGCAGCGTAGAGTACGGGGGGGGCACTGAAGCTTTCTTT. Its translation is CASSVEYGGGTEAFF. The V call is TRBV9, the J call TRBJ1-1, with D possibly being TRBD1 (5 bases). The CDR3 has 15 amino acids. Trimming shortened V by 0 bases and J by 4 bases, and 13 bases separated the two germline ends. The germline V gene encodes CDR1 SGDLS and CDR2 YYNGEE.

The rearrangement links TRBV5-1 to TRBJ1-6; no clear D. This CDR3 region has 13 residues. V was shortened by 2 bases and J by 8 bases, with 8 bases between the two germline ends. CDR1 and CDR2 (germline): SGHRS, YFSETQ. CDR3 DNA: TGCGCCAGCAGCTTTGGGGTAGATTCACCCCTCCACTTT. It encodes CASSFGVDSPLHF. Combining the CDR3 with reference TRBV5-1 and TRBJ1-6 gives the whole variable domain KAGVTQTPRYLIKTRGQQVTLSCSPISGHRSVSWYQQTPGQGLQFLFEYFSETQRNKGNFPGRFSGRQFSNSRSEMNVSTLELGDSALYLCASSFGVDSPLHFGNGTRLTVT.

CDR3: CASTGQQNTEAFF. DNA for the CDR3: TGCGCCAGCACCGGGCAGCAAAACACTGAAGCTTTCTTT. The chain links TRBV4-1 to TRBJ1-1; D remains ambiguous. The V end was cut by 7 bases, the J end by 2 bases, with 11 bases between. Germline V gene data show CDR1 as MGHRA and CDR2 as YSYEKL. The CDR3 is 13 amino acids.

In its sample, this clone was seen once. CDR3 residues: CASSPPPGINYGYTF. The CDR3 coding sequence is TGTGCCAGCAGTCCACCTCCGGGGATAAACTATGGCTACACCTTC. The rearrangement joins TRBV5-4 to TRBJ1-2; D gene uncertain. Trimming stripped 5 bases from V and 2 bases from J, with 16 bases between. This CDR3 contains 15 residues. Germline assignment: CDR1 SGHNT and CDR2 YYREEE (reference sequence).

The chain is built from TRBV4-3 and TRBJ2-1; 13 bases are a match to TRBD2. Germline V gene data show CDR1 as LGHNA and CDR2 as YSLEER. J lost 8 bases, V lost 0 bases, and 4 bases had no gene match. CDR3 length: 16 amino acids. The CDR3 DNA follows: TGCGCCAGCAGCCAAGATGGGACTAGCGGGATCTATGAGCAGTTCTTC. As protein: CASSQDGTSGIYEQFF.

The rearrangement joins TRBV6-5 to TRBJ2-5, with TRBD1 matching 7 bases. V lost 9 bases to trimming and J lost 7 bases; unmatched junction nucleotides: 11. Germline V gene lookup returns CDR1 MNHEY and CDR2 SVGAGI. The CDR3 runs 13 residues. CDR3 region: CASRQGSSLTQYF. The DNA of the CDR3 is TGTGCCAGTCGACAGGGCAGTTCGTTGACCCAGTACTTC.